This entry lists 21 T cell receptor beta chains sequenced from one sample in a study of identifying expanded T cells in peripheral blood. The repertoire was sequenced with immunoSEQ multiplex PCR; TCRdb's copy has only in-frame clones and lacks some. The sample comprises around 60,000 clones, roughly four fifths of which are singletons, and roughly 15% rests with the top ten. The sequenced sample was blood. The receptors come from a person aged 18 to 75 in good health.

The CDR3 nucleotides read TGTGCCAGCAGTTTCAACGGGGGTCGGGAGACCCAGTACTTC. This sequence encodes CASSFNGGRETQYF. V gene TRBV27 combines with J gene TRBJ2-5, with a possible D match to TRBD2 (6 bases). Per the germline V gene, CDR1 is MNHEY and CDR2 is SMNVEV (reference sequence). V lost 3 bases, J lost 5 bases, and 13 bases lay in between. The CDR3 consists of 14 residues.

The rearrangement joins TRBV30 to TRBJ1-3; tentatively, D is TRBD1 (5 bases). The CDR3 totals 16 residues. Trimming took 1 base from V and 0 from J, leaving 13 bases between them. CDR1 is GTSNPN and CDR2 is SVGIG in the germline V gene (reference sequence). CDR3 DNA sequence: TGTGCCTGGAGTGCCTGGGGGTCCCGCTCTGGAAACACCATATATTTT. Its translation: CAWSAWGSRSGNTIYF.

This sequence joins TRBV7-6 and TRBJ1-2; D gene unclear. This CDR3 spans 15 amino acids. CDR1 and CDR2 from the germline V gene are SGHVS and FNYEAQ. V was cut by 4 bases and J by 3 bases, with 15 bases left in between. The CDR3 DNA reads TGTGCCAGCAGCTCCGGGAGGGCCAACCACTATGGCTACACCTTC. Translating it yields CASSSGRANHYGYTF.

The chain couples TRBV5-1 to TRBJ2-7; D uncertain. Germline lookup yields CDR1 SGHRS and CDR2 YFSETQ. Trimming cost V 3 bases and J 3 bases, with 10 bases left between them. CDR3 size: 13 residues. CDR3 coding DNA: TGCGCCAGCAGCTCAGTAGTCAGCTACGAGCAGTACTTC. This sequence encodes CASSSVVSYEQYF.

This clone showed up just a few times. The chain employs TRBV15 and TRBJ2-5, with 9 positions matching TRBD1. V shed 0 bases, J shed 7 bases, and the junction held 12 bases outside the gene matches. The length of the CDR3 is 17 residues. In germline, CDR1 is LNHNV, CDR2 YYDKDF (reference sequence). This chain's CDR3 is CATSRDSPPGQGLTQYF. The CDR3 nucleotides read TGTGCCACCAGCAGAGACTCTCCGCCGGGACAGGGTTTGACCCAGTACTTC. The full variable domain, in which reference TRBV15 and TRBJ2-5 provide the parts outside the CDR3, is DAMVIQNPRYQVTQFGKPVTLSCSQTLNHNVMYWYQQKSSQAPKLLFHYYDKDFNNEADTPDNFQSRRPNTSFCFLDIRSPGLGDTAMYLCATSRDSPPGQGLTQYFGPGTRLLVL.

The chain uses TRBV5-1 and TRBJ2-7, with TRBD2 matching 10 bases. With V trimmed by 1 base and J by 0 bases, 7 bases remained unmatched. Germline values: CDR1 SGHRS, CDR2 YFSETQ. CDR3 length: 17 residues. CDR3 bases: TGCGCCAGCAGCTTGAGGGGAGCGGGAGGGGCCTCCTACGAGCAGTACTTC. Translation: CASSLRGAGGASYEQYF.

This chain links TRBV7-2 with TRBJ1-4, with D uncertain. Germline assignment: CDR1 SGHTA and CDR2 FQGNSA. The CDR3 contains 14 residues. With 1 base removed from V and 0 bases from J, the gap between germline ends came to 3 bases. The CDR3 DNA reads TGTGCCAGCAGCTTAGACGCAACTAATGAAAAACTGTTTTTT. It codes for CASSLDATNEKLFF.

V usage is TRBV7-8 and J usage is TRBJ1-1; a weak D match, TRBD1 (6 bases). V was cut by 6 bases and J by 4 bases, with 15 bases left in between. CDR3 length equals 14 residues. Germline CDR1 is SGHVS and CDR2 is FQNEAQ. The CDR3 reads CASSTSGVVTEAFF. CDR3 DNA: TGTGCCAGCAGTACTTCAGGGGTTGTCACTGAAGCTTTCTTT.

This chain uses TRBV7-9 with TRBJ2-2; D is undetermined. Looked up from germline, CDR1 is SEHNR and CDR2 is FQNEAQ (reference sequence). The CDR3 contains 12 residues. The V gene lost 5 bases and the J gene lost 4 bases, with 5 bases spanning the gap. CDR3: CASSLSTGELFF. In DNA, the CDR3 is TGTGCCAGCAGCCTTTCCACCGGGGAGCTGTTTTTT.

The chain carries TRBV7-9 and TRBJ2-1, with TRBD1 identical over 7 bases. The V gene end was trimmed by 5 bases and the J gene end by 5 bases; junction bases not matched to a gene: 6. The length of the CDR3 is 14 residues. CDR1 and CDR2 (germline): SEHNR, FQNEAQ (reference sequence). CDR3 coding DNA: TGTGCCAGCAGCCAAGCTGACAGGGACAATGAGCAGTTCTTC. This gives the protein CASSQADRDNEQFF.

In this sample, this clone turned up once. CDR3 bases: TGTGCCAGCAGTTACGGGGACAGGGGCAATCAGCCCCAGCATTTT. The encoded protein is CASSYGDRGNQPQHF. The V call is TRBV6-6, the J call TRBJ1-5; 9 positions agree with TRBD1. The J segment lost 2 bases and the V segment lost 2 bases, leaving 1 base of the junction unmatched. The CDR3 is 15 residues long. The V gene's germline CDR1 is MNHNY and CDR2 SVGAGI (reference sequence).

As DNA, the CDR3 is TGCAGCGTGACTAGCGGGGCCTCCTACGAGCAGTACGTC. The encoded protein is CSVTSGASYEQYV. V usage is TRBV29-1 and J usage is TRBJ2-7; 11 bases align to TRBD2. Losses at the gene ends were 6 bases for V and 0 bases for J; bases not matched to a gene: 1. The CDR3 contains 13 residues. Germline loops: CDR1 SQVTM, CDR2 ANQGSEA.

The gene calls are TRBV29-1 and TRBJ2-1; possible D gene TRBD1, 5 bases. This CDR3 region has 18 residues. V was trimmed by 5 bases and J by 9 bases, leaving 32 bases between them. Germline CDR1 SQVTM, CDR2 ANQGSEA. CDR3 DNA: TGCAGCGTTCATAATTCCGTGGCAGGGCGAAGCTTTATTACTGAGCAGTTCTTC. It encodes CSVHNSVAGRSFITEQFF.

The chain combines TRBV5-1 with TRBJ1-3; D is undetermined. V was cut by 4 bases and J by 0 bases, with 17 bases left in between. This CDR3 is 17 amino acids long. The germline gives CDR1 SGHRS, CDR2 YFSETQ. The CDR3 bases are TGCGCCAGCAGCGCCGGCCGGGCGATCTCCTCTGGAAACACCATATATTTT. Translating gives CASSAGRAISSGNTIYF.

DNA for the CDR3: TGTGCCAGCAGCCATACAGGGTCGGGCGGGGAGCTGTTTTTT. It is translated as CASSHTGSGGELFF. This chain uses TRBV7-8 with TRBJ2-2; D may be TRBD1 (6 bases). The germline V gene encodes CDR1 SGHVS and CDR2 FQNEAQ. Trimming pared 5 bases from V and 7 bases from J, leaving 14 bases between. The CDR3 loop spans 14 amino acids.

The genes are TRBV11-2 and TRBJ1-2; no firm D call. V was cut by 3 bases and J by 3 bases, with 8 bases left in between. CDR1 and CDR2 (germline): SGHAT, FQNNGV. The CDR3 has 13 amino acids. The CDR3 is CASSFTADYGYTF. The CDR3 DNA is TGTGCCAGCAGCTTTACAGCCGACTATGGCTACACCTTC. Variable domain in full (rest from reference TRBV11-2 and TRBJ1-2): EAGVAQSPRYKIIEKRQSVAFWCNPISGHATLYWYQQILGQGPKLLIQFQNNGVVDDSQLPKDRFSAERLKGVDSTLKIQPAKLEDSAVYLCASSFTADYGYTFGSGTRLTVV.

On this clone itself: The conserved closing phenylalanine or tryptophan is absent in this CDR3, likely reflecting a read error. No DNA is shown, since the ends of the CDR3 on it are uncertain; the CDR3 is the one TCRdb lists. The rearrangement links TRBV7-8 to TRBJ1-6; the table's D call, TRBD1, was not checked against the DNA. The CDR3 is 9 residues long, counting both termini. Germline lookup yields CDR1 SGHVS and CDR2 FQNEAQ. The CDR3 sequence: CASSRRTGR.

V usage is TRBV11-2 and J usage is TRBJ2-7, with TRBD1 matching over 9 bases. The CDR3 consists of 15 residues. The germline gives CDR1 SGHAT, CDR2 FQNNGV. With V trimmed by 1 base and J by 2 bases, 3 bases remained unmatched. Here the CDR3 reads CASSLGTGGAYEQYF. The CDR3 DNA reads TGTGCCAGCAGCTTAGGAACAGGGGGCGCCTACGAGCAGTACTTC. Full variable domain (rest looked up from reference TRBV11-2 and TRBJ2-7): EAGVAQSPRYKIIEKRQSVAFWCNPISGHATLYWYQQILGQGPKLLIQFQNNGVVDDSQLPKDRFSAERLKGVDSTLKIQPAKLEDSAVYLCASSLGTGGAYEQYFGPGTRLTVT.

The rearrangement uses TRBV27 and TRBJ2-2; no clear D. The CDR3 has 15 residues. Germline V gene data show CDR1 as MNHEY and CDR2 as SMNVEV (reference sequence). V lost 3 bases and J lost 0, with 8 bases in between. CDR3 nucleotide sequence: TGTGCCAGCAGTTTTGGGCCATCGAACACCGGGGAGCTGTTTTTT. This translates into CASSFGPSNTGELFF.

The CDR3 region has the DNA TGTGCCAGCTCATTACAGACAGGGACTGGAAACACCATATATTTT. Translating gives CASSLQTGTGNTIYF. The V call is TRBV18, the J call TRBJ1-3; 7 nucleotides match TRBD1. The germline V gene encodes CDR1 KGHSH and CDR2 LQKENI. J lost 2 bases, V lost 5 bases, and 6 bases had no gene match. CDR3 size: 15 residues.

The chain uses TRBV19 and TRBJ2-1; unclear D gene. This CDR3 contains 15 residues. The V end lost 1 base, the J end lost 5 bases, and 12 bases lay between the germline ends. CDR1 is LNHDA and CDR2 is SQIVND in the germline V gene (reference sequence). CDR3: CASSIGQTLHNEQFF. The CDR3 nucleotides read TGTGCCAGTAGTATAGGTCAGACCCTCCACAATGAGCAGTTCTTC.